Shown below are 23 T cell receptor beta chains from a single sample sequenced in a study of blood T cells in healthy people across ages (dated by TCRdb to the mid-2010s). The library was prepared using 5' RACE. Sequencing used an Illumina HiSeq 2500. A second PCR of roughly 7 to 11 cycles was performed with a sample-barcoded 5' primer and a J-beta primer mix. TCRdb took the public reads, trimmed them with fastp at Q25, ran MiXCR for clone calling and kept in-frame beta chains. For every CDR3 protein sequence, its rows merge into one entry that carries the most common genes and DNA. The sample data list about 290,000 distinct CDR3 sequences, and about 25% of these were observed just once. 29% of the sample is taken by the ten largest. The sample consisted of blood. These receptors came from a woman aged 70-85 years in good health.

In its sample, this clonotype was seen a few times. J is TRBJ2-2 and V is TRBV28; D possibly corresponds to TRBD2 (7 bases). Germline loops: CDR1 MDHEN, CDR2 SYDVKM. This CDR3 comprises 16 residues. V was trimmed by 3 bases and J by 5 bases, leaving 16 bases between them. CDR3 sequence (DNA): TGTGCCAGCAGTTTCTTCGGCGGGGGCTGGACCGGGGAGCTGTTTTTT. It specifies CASSFFGGGWTGELFF.

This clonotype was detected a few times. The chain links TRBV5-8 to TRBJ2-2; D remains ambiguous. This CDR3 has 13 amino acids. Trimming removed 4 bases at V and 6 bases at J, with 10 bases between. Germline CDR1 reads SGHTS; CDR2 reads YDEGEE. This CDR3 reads CASSLAAPGELFF. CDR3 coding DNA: TGTGCCAGCAGCCTGGCAGCCCCCGGGGAGCTGTTTTTT.

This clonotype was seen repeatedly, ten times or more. This chain's CDR3 is CASSYFPSPGETQYF. In DNA, the CDR3 is TGTGCCAGCAGTTACTTTCCATCACCAGGGGAGACCCAGTACTTC. J is TRBJ2-5 and V is TRBV6-2 or TRBV6-3, with a possible D match to TRBD1 (5 bases). The V and J ends lost 1 base and 5 bases respectively, with 14 bases between them. CDR1 is MNHEY, CDR2 SVGEGT, per germline. This CDR3 has 15 residues.

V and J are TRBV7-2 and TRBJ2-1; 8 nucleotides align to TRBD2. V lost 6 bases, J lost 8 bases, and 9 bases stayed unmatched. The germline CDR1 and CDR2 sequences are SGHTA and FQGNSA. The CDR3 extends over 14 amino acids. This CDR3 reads CASSTGGGWDEQFF. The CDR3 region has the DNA TGTGCCAGCAGTACCGGCGGGGGGTGGGATGAGCAGTTCTTC.

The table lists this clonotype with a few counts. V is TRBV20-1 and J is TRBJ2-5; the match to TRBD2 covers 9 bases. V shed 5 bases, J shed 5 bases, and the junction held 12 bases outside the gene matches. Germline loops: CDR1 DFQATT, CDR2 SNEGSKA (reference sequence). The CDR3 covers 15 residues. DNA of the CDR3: TGCAGTGCTGAGGGCCCGCGGGGGGGCCGGGAGACCCAGTACTTC. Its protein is CSAEGPRGGRETQYF.

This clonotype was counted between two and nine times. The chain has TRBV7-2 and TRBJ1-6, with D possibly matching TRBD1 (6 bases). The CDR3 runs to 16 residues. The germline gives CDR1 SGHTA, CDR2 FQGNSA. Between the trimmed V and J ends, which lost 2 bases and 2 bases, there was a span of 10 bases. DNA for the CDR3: TGTGCCAGCAGCTTAACCGGACAGCCCTATAATTCACCCCTCCACTTT. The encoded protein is CASSLTGQPYNSPLHF.

The CDR3 DNA follows: TGTGCCAGCAGGCGGGACTACAGTGAGACCCAGTACTTC. It translates to CASRRDYSETQYF. V and J are TRBV6-5 and TRBJ2-5, with 7 bases that match TRBD2. With 6 bases clipped from V and 5 bases from J, the junction kept 6 bases outside the gene matches. Germline-derived CDR1 and CDR2 are MNHEY and SVGAGI. This CDR3 spans 13 amino acids.

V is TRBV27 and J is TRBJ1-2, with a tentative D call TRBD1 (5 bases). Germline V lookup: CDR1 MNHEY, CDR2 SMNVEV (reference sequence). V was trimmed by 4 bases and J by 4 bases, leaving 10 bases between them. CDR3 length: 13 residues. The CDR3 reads CASSWGRLYGYTF. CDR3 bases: TGTGCCAGCAGTTGGGGCAGACTCTATGGCTACACCTTC.

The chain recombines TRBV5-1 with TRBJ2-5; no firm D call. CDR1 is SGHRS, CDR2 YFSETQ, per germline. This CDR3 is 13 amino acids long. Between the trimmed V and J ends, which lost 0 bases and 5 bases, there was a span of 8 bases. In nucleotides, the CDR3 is TGCGCCAGCAGCTTGGGCTGGGGTGAGACCCAGTACTTC. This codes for CASSLGWGETQYF. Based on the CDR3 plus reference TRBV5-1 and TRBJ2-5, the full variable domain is KAGVTQTPRYLIKTRGQQVTLSCSPISGHRSVSWYQQTPGQGLQFLFEYFSETQRNKGNFPGRFSGRQFSNSRSEMNVSTLELGDSALYLCASSLGWGETQYFGPGTRLLVL.

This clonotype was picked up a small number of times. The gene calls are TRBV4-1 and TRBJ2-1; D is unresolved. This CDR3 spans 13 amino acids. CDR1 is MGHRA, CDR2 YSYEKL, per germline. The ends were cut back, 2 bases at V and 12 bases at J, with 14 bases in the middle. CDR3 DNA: TGCGCCAGCAGCCAACGGACCGGGTTTGGGCAGTTCTTC. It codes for CASSQRTGFGQFF.

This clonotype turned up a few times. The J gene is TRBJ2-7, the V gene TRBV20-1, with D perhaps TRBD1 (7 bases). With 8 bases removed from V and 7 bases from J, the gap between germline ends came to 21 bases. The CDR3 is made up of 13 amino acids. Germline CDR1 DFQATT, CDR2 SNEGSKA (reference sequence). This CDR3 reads CSTGGGPRGEQYF. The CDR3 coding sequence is TGCAGTACCGGAGGGGGTCCCAGGGGGGAGCAGTACTTC.

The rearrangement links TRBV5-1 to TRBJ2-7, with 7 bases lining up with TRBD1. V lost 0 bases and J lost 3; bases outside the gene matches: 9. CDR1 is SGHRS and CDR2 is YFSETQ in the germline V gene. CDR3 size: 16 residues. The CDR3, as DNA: TGCGCCAGCAGCTTGGGTCCGACAGGGTCGGGCTACGAGCAGTACTTC. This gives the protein CASSLGPTGSGYEQYF.

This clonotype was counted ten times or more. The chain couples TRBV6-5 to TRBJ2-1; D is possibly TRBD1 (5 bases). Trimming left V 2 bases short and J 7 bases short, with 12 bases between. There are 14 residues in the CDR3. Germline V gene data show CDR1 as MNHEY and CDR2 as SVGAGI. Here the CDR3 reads CASSYISGRNEQFF. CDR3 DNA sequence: TGTGCCAGCAGTTACATCTCAGGGCGAAATGAGCAGTTCTTC.

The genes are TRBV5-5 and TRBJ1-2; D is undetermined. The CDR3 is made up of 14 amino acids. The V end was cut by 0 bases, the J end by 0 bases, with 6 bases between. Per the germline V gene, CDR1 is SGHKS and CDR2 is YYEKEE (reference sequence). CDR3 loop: CASSLAEANYGYTF. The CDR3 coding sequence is TGTGCCAGCAGCTTGGCAGAAGCTAACTATGGCTACACCTTC. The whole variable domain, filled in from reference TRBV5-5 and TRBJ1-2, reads DAGVTQSPTHLIKTRGQQVTLRCSPISGHKSVSWYQQVLGQGPQFIFQYYEKEERGRGNFPDRFSARQFPNYSSELNVNALLLGDSALYLCASSLAEANYGYTFGSGTRLTVV.

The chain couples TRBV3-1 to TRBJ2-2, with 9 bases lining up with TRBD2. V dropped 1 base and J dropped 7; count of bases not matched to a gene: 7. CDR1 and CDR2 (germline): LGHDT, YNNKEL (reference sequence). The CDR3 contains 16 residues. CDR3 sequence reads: CASSQASSGTSGELFF. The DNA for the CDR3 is TGTGCCAGCAGCCAAGCGTCTAGCGGGACTAGCGGGGAGCTGTTTTTT.

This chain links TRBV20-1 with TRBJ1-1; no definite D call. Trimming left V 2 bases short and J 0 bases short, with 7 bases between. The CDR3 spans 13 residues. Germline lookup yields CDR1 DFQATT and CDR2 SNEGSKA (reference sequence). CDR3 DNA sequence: TGCAGTGCTAGACAGGATATGAACACTGAAGCTTTCTTT. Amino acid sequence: CSARQDMNTEAFF.

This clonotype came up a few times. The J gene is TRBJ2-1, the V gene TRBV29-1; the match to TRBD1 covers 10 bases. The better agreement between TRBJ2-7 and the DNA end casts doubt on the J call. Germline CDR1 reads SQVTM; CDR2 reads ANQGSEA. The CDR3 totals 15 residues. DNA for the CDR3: TGCAGCGTTCTCCCTGGACAGGGGGAATCCTACGAGCAGTACTTC. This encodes CSVLPGQGESYEQYF.

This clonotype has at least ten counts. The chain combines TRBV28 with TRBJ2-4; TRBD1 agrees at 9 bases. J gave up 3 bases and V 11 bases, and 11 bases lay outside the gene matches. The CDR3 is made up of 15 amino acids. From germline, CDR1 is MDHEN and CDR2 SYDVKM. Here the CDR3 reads CASHRTGEGKNIQYF. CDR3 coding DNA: TGTGCCTCCCACCGGACAGGGGAGGGCAAAAACATTCAGTACTTC. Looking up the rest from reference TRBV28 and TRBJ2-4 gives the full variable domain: DVKVTQSSRYLVKRTGEKVFLECVQDMDHENMFWYRQDPGLGLRLIYFSYDVKMKEKGDIPEGYSVSREKKERFSLILESASTNQTSMYLCASHRTGEGKNIQYFGAGTRLSVL.

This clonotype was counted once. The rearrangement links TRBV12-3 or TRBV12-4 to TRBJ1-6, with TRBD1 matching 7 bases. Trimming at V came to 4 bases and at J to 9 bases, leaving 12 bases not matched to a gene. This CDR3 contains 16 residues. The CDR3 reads CASSSGTVPSSSPLHF. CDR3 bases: TGTGCCAGCAGTTCCGGGACAGTCCCTAGTAGTTCACCCCTCCACTTT.

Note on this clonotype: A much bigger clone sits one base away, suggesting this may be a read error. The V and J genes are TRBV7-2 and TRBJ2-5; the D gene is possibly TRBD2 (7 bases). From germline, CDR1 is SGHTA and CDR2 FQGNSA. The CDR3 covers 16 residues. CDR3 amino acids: CASSLALGGPQDTQYF. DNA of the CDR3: TGTGCCAGCAGCTTAGCTCTGGGGGGGCCCCAAGACACCCAGTACTTC.

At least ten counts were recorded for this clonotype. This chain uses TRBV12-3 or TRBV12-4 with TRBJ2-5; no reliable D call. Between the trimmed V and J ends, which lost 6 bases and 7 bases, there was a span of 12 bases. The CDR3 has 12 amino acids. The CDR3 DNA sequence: TGTGCCAGCAGCCCCATAGGAAGGACCCAGTACTTC. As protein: CASSPIGRTQYF.

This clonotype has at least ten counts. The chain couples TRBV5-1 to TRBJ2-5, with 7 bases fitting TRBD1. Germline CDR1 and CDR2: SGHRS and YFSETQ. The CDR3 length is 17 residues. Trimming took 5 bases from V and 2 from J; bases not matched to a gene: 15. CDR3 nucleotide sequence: TGCGCCAGCAGACGACAGGGCTCCGAGGGTAGTCAAGAGACCCAGTACTTC. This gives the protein CASRRQGSEGSQETQYF.

CDR3 region: CASSVGPVNSNQPQHF. The CDR3, as DNA: TGTGCCAGCAGCGTAGGTCCGGTAAATAGCAATCAGCCCCAGCATTTT. This chain connects TRBV9 to TRBJ1-5, with D uncertain. The CDR3 extends over 16 amino acids. Trimming removed 0 bases at V and 0 bases at J, with 10 bases between. Germline lookup yields CDR1 SGDLS and CDR2 YYNGEE.